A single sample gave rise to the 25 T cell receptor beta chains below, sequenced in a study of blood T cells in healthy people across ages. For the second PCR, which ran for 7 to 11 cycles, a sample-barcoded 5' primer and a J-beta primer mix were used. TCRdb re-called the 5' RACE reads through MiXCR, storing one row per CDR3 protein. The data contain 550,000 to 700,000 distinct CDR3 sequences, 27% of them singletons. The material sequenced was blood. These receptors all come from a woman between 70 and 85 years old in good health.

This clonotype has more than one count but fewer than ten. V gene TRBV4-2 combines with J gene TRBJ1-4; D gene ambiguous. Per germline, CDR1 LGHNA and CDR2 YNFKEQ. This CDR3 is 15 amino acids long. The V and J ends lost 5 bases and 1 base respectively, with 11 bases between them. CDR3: CASSSRLLTNEKLFF. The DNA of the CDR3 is TGTGCCAGCAGCTCTCGATTGCTAACTAATGAAAAACTGTTTTTT.

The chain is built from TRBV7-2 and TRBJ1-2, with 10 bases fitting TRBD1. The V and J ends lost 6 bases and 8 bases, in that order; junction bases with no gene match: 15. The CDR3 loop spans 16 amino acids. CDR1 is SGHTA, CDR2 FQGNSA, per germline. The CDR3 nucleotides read TGTGCCAGCAGGCCTAGGGGAGCGGGACAGGGGTCCGGCTACACCTTC. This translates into CASRPRGAGQGSGYTF.

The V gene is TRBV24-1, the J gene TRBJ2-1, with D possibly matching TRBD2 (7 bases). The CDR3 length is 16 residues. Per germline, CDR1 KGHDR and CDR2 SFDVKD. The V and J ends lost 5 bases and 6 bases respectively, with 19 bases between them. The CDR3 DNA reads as TGTGCCACCAGTGTTTCGGGGAGGGGGGGTGTCAATGAGCAGTTCTTC. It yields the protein CATSVSGRGGVNEQFF.

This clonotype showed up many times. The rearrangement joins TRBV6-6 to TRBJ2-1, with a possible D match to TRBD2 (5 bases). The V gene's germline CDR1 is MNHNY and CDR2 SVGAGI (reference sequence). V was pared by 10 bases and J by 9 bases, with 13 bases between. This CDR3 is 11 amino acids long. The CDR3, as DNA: TGTGCCACCGTTGCTGGGAGTGAGCAGTTCTTC. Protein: CATVAGSEQFF.

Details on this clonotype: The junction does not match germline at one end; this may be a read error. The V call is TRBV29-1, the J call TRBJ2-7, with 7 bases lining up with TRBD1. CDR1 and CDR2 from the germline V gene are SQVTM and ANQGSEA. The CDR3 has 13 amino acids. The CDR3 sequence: CSAESRGSYEQYF. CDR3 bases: TGCAGCGCTGAATCCAGGGGGTCCTACGAGCAGTACTTC.

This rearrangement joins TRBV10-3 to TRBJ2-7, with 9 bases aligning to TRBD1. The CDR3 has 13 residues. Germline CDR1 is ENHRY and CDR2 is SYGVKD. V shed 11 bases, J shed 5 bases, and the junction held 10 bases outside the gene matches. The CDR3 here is CAVLPGQGDEQYF. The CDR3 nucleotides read TGTGCCGTGCTCCCGGGACAGGGTGACGAGCAGTACTTC.

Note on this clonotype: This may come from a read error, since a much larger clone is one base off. The CDR3 nucleotides are TGCAGTGCTAGAAACAGGGACACTGAAGCTTTCTTT. It translates to CSARNRDTEAFF. V usage is TRBV20-1 and J usage is TRBJ1-1; perhaps TRBD1 as D (6 bases). Germline loops: CDR1 DFQATT, CDR2 SNEGSKA (reference sequence). The CDR3 runs 12 residues. The germline V and J ends were trimmed by 2 bases and 3 bases, with 7 bases remaining between them.

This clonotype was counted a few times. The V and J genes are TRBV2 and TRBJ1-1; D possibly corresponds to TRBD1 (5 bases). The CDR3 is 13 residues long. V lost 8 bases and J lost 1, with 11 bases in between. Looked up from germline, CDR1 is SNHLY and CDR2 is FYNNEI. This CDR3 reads CASGDDRNTEAFF. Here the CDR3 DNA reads TGTGCCAGCGGGGATGACAGGAACACTGAAGCTTTCTTT.

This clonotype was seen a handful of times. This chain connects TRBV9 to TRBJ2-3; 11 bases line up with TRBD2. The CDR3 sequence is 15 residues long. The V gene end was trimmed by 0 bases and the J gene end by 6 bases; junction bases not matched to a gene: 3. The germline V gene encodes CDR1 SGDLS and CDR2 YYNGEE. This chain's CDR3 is CASSVVAGGRDTQYF. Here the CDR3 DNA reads TGTGCCAGCAGCGTAGTAGCGGGGGGGCGGGATACGCAGTATTTT.

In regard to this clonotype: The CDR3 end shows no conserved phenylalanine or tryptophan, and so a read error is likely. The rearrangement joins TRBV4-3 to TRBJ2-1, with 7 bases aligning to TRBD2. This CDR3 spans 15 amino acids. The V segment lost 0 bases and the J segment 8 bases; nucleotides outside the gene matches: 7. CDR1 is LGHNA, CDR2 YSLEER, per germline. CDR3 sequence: CASSQDRAGMDEQFL. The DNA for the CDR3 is TGCGCCAGCAGCCAAGATCGAGCGGGGATGGATGAGCAGTTCCTC.

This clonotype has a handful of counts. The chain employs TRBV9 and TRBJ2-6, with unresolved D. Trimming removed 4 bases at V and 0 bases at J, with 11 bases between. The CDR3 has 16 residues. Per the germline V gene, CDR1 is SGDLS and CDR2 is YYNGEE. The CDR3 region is CASSPRTASGANVLTF. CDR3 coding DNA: TGTGCCAGCAGCCCCCGGACCGCCTCTGGGGCCAACGTCCTGACTTTC.

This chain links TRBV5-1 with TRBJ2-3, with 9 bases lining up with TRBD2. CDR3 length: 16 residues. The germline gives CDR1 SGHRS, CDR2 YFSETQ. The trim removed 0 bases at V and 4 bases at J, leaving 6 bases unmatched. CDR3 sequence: CASSLGVAGAPDTQYF. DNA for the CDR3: TGCGCCAGCAGCTTGGGAGTAGCGGGGGCCCCAGATACGCAGTATTTT.

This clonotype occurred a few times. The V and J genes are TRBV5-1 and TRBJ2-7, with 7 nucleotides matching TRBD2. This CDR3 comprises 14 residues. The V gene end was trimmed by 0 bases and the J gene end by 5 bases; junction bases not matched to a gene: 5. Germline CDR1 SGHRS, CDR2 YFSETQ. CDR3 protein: CASSLGNSGDEQYF. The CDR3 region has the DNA TGCGCCAGCAGCTTGGGGAACAGCGGGGACGAGCAGTACTTC.

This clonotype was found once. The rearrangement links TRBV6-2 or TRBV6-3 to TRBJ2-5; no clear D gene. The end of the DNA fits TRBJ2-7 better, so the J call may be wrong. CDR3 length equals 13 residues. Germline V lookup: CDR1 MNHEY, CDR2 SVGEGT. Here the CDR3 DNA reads TGTGCCAGCAGTTTGGAGCAGTACTACGAGCAGTACTTC. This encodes CASSLEQYYEQYF.

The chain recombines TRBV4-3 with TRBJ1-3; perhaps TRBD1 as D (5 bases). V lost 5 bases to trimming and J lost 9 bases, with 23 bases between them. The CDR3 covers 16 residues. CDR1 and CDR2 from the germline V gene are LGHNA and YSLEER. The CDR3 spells CASSASTGTALGTIYF. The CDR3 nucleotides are TGCGCCAGCAGCGCATCTACCGGGACCGCACTTGGCACCATATATTTT.

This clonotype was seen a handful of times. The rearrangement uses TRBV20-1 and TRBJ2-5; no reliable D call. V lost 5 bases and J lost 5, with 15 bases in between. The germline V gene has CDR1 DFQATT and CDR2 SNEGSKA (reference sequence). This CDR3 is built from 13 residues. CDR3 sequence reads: CSAAQESRETQYF. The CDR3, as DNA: TGCAGTGCTGCTCAAGAATCCAGGGAGACCCAGTACTTC.

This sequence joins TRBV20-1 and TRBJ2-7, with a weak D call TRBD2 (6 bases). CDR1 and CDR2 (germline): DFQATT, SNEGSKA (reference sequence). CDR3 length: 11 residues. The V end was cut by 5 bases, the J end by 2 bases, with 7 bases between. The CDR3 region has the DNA TGCAGTGCTGGGGAGGCCTACGAGCAGTACTTC. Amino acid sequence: CSAGEAYEQYF.

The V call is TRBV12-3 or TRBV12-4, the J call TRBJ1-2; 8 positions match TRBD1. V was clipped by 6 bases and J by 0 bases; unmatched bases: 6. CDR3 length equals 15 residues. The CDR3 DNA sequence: TGTGCCAGCAGCCCATACAGGGGGGCTAACTATGGCTACACCTTC. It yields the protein CASSPYRGANYGYTF.

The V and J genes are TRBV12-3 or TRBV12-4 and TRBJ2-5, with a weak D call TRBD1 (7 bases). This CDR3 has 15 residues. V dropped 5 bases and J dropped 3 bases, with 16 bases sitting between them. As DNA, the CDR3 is TGTGCCAGCAGTCCCCAGGGGGGTTTAAAAGAGACCCAGTACTTC. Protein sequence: CASSPQGGLKETQYF.

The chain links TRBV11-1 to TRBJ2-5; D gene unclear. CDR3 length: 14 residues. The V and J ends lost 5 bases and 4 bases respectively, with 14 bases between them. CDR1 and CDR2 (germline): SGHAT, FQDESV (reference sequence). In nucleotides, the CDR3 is TGTGCCAGCAGCATATCCACCGGTGGAGAGACCCAGTACTTC. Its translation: CASSISTGGETQYF.

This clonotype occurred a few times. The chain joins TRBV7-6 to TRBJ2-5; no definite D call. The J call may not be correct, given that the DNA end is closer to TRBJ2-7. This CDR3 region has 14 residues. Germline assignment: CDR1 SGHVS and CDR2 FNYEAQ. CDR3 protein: CASSLVARSSEQYF. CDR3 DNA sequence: TGTGCCAGCAGCTTAGTTGCTCGTTCGAGCGAGCAGTACTTC.

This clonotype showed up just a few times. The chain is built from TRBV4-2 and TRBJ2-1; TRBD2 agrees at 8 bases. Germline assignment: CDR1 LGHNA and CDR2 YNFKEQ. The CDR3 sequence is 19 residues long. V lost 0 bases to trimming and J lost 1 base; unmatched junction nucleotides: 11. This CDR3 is CASSQDLAGGLYSYNEQFF. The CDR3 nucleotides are TGTGCCAGCAGCCAAGACCTCGCGGGGGGCCTCTATTCCTACAATGAGCAGTTCTTC.

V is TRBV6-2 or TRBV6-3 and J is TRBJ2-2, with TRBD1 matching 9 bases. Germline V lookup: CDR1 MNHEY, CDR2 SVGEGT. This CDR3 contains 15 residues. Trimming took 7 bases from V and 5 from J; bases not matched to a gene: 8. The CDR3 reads CASNTGTGRTGELFF. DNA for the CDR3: TGTGCCAGCAACACCGGGACAGGGCGGACCGGGGAGCTGTTTTTT.

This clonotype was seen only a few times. CDR3 bases: TGCAGCGTTGACGTAGCGGGATCCACCGGGGAGCTGTTTTTT. Its translation is CSVDVAGSTGELFF. The chain recombines TRBV29-1 with TRBJ2-2; 8 bases fit TRBD2. Germline CDR1 SQVTM, CDR2 ANQGSEA. Unmatched junction bases numbered 4, after V lost 3 bases and J lost 4 bases. The CDR3 is 14 amino acids.

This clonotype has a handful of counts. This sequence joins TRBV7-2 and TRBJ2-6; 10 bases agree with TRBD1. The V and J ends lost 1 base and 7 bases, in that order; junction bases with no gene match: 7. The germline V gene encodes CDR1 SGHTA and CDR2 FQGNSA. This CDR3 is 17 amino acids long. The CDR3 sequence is CASSLERQGANANVLTF. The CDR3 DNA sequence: TGTGCCAGCAGCTTAGAACGACAGGGGGCGAATGCCAACGTCCTGACTTTC.